The 20 T cell receptor beta chains listed next were all sequenced from one sample in a study of CD8 T cells in Susac syndrome. Reverse transcription used roughly 0.45 to 1 ug RNA and random hexamers. TCRdb re-called the immunoSEQ multiplex PCR reads through MiXCR, storing one row per CDR3 protein. The profile shows about 160,000 distinct CDR3 sequences, approximately 94% of them singletons. Sequencing input: CD4+ T cells from PBMCs. These receptors were obtained from a human donor with multiple sclerosis.

The chain links TRBV7-9 to TRBJ2-1; D uncertain. CDR3 length equals 13 residues. Germline V gene data show CDR1 as SEHNR and CDR2 as FQNEAQ (reference sequence). V dropped 5 bases and J dropped 5 bases, with 10 bases sitting between them. The CDR3 DNA reads as TGTGCCAGCAGCCCTACTCGGGACAATGAGCAGTTCTTC. This encodes CASSPTRDNEQFF.

This clonotype came up once. The chain joins TRBV30 to TRBJ2-3; 7 bases fit TRBD2. The length of the CDR3 is 15 residues. Germline assignment: CDR1 GTSNPN and CDR2 SVGIG (reference sequence). After removal of 0 bases from V and 3 bases from J, the junction contained 6 bases not matched to a gene. CDR3 loop: CAWSVGGRETDTQYF. For the CDR3, the DNA is TGTGCCTGGAGTGTCGGCGGGAGAGAAACAGATACGCAGTATTTT. The variable domain in full, completed from reference TRBV30 and TRBJ2-3, reads SQTIHQWPATLVQPVGSPLSLECTVEGTSNPNLYWYRQAAGRGLQLLFYSVGIGQISSEVPQNLSASRPQDRQFILSSKKLLLSDSGFYLCAWSVGGRETDTQYFGPGTRLTVL.

The chain employs TRBV28 and TRBJ2-1; possible D gene TRBD1, 5 bases. CDR1 is MDHEN and CDR2 is SYDVKM in the germline V gene. This CDR3 has 15 amino acids. V was trimmed by 2 bases and J by 3 bases, leaving 11 bases between them. CDR3 residues: CASSLSGAIYNEQFF. The CDR3 DNA reads as TGTGCCAGCAGTTTAAGTGGGGCTATCTACAATGAGCAGTTCTTC.

Written as DNA, the CDR3 is TGTGCCAGCAGCCCTCGAAGGGTGGGCGGGGAGACCCAGTACTTC. This sequence encodes CASSPRRVGGETQYF. The chain is built from TRBV11-2 and TRBJ2-5, with D possibly being TRBD2 (5 bases). Germline V lookup: CDR1 SGHAT, CDR2 FQNNGV. The germline V and J ends were trimmed by 5 bases and 5 bases, with 18 bases remaining between them. This CDR3 spans 15 amino acids. Together with reference TRBV11-2 and TRBJ2-5, the CDR3 gives the full variable domain: EAGVAQSPRYKIIEKRQSVAFWCNPISGHATLYWYQQILGQGPKLLIQFQNNGVVDDSQLPKDRFSAERLKGVDSTLKIQPAKLEDSAVYLCASSPRRVGGETQYFGPGTRLLVL.

The chain couples TRBV15 to TRBJ2-7; 10 bases are shared with TRBD2. Germline V CDR1 and CDR2: LNHNV, YYDKDF (reference sequence). The CDR3 extends over 16 amino acids. V dropped 6 bases and J dropped 7; count of bases not matched to a gene: 15. CDR3: CATREGVGSGRREQYF. CDR3 in DNA: TGTGCCACCAGGGAGGGGGTTGGTAGCGGGAGGAGGGAGCAGTACTTC. The variable domain in full, with the rest retrieved from reference TRBV15 and TRBJ2-7, is DAMVIQNPRYQVTQFGKPVTLSCSQTLNHNVMYWYQQKSSQAPKLLFHYYDKDFNNEADTPDNFQSRRPNTSFCFLDIRSPGLGDTAMYLCATREGVGSGRREQYFGPGTRLTVT.

The chain recombines TRBV5-1 with TRBJ1-1; D unresolved. This CDR3 comprises 13 residues. Germline V lookup: CDR1 SGHRS, CDR2 YFSETQ. The V gene lost 7 bases and the J gene lost 1 base, with 11 bases spanning the gap. The CDR3: CASPDMRNTEAFF. CDR3 DNA: TGCGCCAGCCCTGACATGAGGAACACTGAAGCTTTCTTT. Drawing the rest from reference TRBV5-1 and TRBJ1-1, the complete variable domain is KAGVTQTPRYLIKTRGQQVTLSCSPISGHRSVSWYQQTPGQGLQFLFEYFSETQRNKGNFPGRFSGRQFSNSRSEMNVSTLELGDSALYLCASPDMRNTEAFFGQGTRLTVV.

The chain has TRBV20-1 and TRBJ2-1; 7 positions agree with TRBD2. The CDR3 runs 15 residues. V dropped 0 bases and J dropped 5; count of bases not matched to a gene: 7. CDR1 is DFQATT, CDR2 SNEGSKA, per germline (reference sequence). The DNA of the CDR3 is TGCAGTGCTAGAGATTGGGCGGGGGTAGACAATGAGCAGTTCTTC. It translates to CSARDWAGVDNEQFF.

The chain employs TRBV20-1 and TRBJ2-5, with TRBD2 identical over 10 bases. This CDR3 region has 15 residues. V lost 0 bases, J lost 4 bases, and 5 bases stayed unmatched. Germline CDR1 and CDR2: DFQATT and SNEGSKA (reference sequence). CDR3 protein: CSARDPRTSGETQYF. CDR3 nucleotides: TGCAGTGCTAGAGATCCCAGGACTAGCGGAGAGACCCAGTACTTC.

The chain carries TRBV18 and TRBJ2-1, with a weak D call TRBD2 (6 bases). The CDR3 is made up of 13 amino acids. Trimming stripped 10 bases from V and 0 bases from J, with 10 bases between. Germline CDR1 and CDR2: KGHSH and LQKENI. CDR3 bases: TGTGCCACCGCCGGGGGCTCCTACAATGAGCAGTTCTTC. Translated, it gives CATAGGSYNEQFF.

Here the CDR3 reads CASSFRGRDDGTQYF. The CDR3 region has the DNA TGCGCCAGCAGCTTTCGCGGGAGGGATGATGGGACCCAGTACTTC. The chain carries TRBV5-1 and TRBJ2-5; 9 nucleotides line up with TRBD2. Losses at the gene ends were 2 bases for V and 7 bases for J; bases not matched to a gene: 9. Per germline, CDR1 SGHRS and CDR2 YFSETQ. This CDR3 is built from 15 residues.

V gene TRBV20-1 combines with J gene TRBJ2-4, with a tentative D call TRBD1 (5 bases). V lost 3 bases and J lost 8, with 17 bases in between. CDR3 size: 14 residues. The germline gives CDR1 DFQATT, CDR2 SNEGSKA (reference sequence). CDR3 residues: CSARDPRQSDIQYF. The CDR3 DNA reads as TGCAGTGCTAGGGATCCCAGACAGAGTGACATTCAGTACTTC.

The chain employs TRBV7-2 and TRBJ2-1; maybe TRBD2 (6 bases). The CDR3 loop spans 15 amino acids. Trimming cost V 5 bases and J 4 bases, with 15 bases left between them. Germline V gene sequence: CDR1 SGHTA, CDR2 FQGNSA. As DNA, the CDR3 is TGTGCCAGCAGCACAAACCCGGGACTTTACAATGAGCAGTTCTTC. Amino acid sequence: CASSTNPGLYNEQFF.

CDR3 amino acids: CASSRGQYSYNEQFF. The CDR3 DNA reads as TGTGCCAGCAGCCGGGGGCAGTACTCCTACAATGAGCAGTTCTTC. The genes are TRBV27 and TRBJ2-1; perhaps D is TRBD1 or TRBD2 (6 bases each). Germline V gene lookup returns CDR1 MNHEY and CDR2 SMNVEV (reference sequence). The CDR3 is 15 residues long. The V end was cut by 6 bases, the J end by 0 bases, with 12 bases between.

This rearrangement joins TRBV7-6 to TRBJ1-3; 9 positions match TRBD1. With 2 bases clipped from V and 6 bases from J, the junction kept 5 bases outside the gene matches. The germline V gene encodes CDR1 SGHVS and CDR2 FNYEAQ. The CDR3 runs 15 residues. CDR3 in DNA: TGTGCCAGCAGCTTATATACAGGGGGCGAAAACACCATATATTTT. This translates into CASSLYTGGENTIYF.

V and J are TRBV6-1 and TRBJ2-7; D possibly corresponds to TRBD2 (5 bases). V was pared by 3 bases and J by 1 base, with 10 bases between. Germline lookup yields CDR1 MNHNS and CDR2 SASEGT. There are 14 residues in the CDR3. The CDR3 DNA is TGTGCCAGCAGTGACTACGGACTGTCCTACGAGCAGTACTTC. This gives the protein CASSDYGLSYEQYF.

The chain links TRBV9 to TRBJ1-2; D gene unclear. V was pared by 4 bases and J by 5 bases, with 18 bases between. The CDR3 spans 15 residues. Germline CDR1 SGDLS, CDR2 YYNGEE. DNA for the CDR3: TGTGCCAGCAGCCCATCGTCCGGACTTCAATATGGCTACACCTTC. Encoded protein: CASSPSSGLQYGYTF. Combining the CDR3 with reference TRBV9 and TRBJ1-2 gives the whole variable domain DSGVTQTPKHLITATGQRVTLRCSPRSGDLSVYWYQQSLDQGLQFLIQYYNGEERAKGNILERFSAQQFPDLHSELNLSSLELGDSALYFCASSPSSGLQYGYTFGSGTRLTVV.

The chain employs TRBV27 and TRBJ2-5; 10 positions agree with TRBD1. The ends lost 6 bases at V and 5 bases at J; junction bases unmatched: 9. The CDR3 is 15 residues long. The germline CDR1 and CDR2 sequences are MNHEY and SMNVEV (reference sequence). The CDR3 nucleotides are TGTGCCAGCAGCCTTGACAGGGGGCGGAGGGAGACCCAGTACTTC. Its protein product is CASSLDRGRRETQYF.

The chain combines TRBV3-1 with TRBJ2-7; the D gene is possibly TRBD2 (6 bases). V dropped 5 bases and J dropped 3 bases, with 11 bases sitting between them. Germline loops: CDR1 LGHDT, CDR2 YNNKEL (reference sequence). This CDR3 region has 13 residues. CDR3: CASSGDGGYEQYF. Here the CDR3 DNA reads TGTGCCAGCAGCGGCGACGGGGGCTACGAGCAGTACTTC.

The table lists this clonotype with a count of one. The rearrangement links TRBV30 to TRBJ1-5, with D hard to call. Germline V gene data show CDR1 as GTSNPN and CDR2 as SVGIG (reference sequence). Trimming stripped 1 base from V and 7 bases from J, with 11 bases between. The CDR3 spans 13 residues. CDR3 nucleotide sequence: TGTGCCTGGAGTGGTACCTTTCAGCAGCCCCAGCATTTT. This translates into CAWSGTFQQPQHF.

The rearrangement joins TRBV20-1 to TRBJ2-2; unclear D gene. The CDR3 contains 14 residues. Trimming stripped 2 bases from V and 2 bases from J, with 9 bases between. Germline assignment: CDR1 DFQATT and CDR2 SNEGSKA (reference sequence). CDR3 DNA: TGCAGTGCTAGACACGGGTCAAACACCGGGGAGCTGTTTTTT. This gives the protein CSARHGSNTGELFF.